This section outlines one TCR beta chain sequence together with its context. This specimen comes from a study of blood T cell repertoires in COVID-19. The CDR3 sequence is 18 residues long. CDR1 GTSNPN and CDR2 SVGIG come from the germline V gene (reference sequence). Trimming at V came to 0 bases and at J to 8 bases, leaving 12 bases not matched to a gene. Only in-frame clones appear in the TCRdb table, and some are missing; sequencing was by immunoSEQ multiplex PCR. The top ten clones hold about 4.5% of a sample with a few hundred thousand clones, 90% of them seen once. Sequenced material: PBMCs or T cells enriched from blood (not recorded which). V and J are TRBV30 and TRBJ2-1; 14 positions match TRBD2. The clonotype originates from a woman under 30 with acute COVID-19. CDR3: CAWSVTPKTSGRAHEQFF. DNA of the CDR3: TGTGCCTGGAGTGTAACCCCAAAGACTAGCGGGAGGGCACATGAGCAGTTCTTC.